These 19 T cell receptor beta chains originate from one sample sequenced in a study of siplizumab effects on memory and regulatory T cells. Sequencing used immunoSEQ multiplex PCR; TCRdb keeps in-frame clones, though not all of them. The repertoire includes more than 90,000 clones, roughly 94% of them detected once, and 1% to 1.5% sits in the top ten. The sample was non-Treg CD4+ T cells sorted from blood. These receptors originate from a human donor in good health.

The chain employs TRBV6-4 and TRBJ2-1, with 10 bases aligning to TRBD2. CDR1 is MRHNA and CDR2 is SNTAGT in the germline V gene. The length of the CDR3 is 15 residues. The V gene end was trimmed by 4 bases and the J gene end by 6 bases; junction bases not matched to a gene: 6. Here the CDR3 reads CASSVQLAGSNEQFF. CDR3 DNA sequence: TGTGCCAGCAGTGTTCAACTAGCGGGGTCCAATGAGCAGTTCTTC.

The genes are TRBV6-5 and TRBJ1-2; 10 positions agree with TRBD1. Germline V gene sequence: CDR1 MNHEY, CDR2 SVGAGI. V trimming: 0 bases; J trimming: 4 bases; junction bases outside the gene matches: 5. This CDR3 is 16 amino acids long. The CDR3 region has the DNA TGTGCCAGCAGTTACTCGACAGGGGGCCGAGTCTATGGCTACACCTTC. This translates into CASSYSTGGRVYGYTF.

The rearrangement links TRBV6-1 to TRBJ1-4; the D is unclear. Deletions cut 0 bases from V and 8 bases from J, with 19 bases between. This CDR3 has 17 residues. Looked up from germline, CDR1 is MNHNS and CDR2 is SASEGT. CDR3: CASSEARGLITAEKLFF. The CDR3 region has the DNA TGTGCCAGCAGTGAAGCGCGAGGCCTTATAACAGCCGAAAAACTGTTTTTT.

This rearrangement joins TRBV5-1 to TRBJ2-3, with D possibly being TRBD1 or TRBD2 (5 bases each). The CDR3 runs to 15 residues. CDR1 is SGHRS, CDR2 YFSETQ, per germline. The germline V and J ends were trimmed by 4 bases and 8 bases, with 20 bases remaining between them. This CDR3 reads CASSEGSGLSGTQYF. The CDR3 DNA sequence: TGCGCCAGCAGCGAGGGGTCAGGGTTGTCGGGTACGCAGTATTTT.

The CDR3 DNA is TGTGCCAGCAGCCAGAGACAGGGCCCCAATCAGCCCCAGCATTTT. As protein: CASSQRQGPNQPQHF. The chain couples TRBV7-8 to TRBJ1-5; 7 positions match TRBD1. The CDR3 length is 15 residues. The germline gives CDR1 SGHVS, CDR2 FQNEAQ. Losses at the gene ends were 5 bases for V and 3 bases for J; bases not matched to a gene: 7.

This sequence joins TRBV9 and TRBJ2-1; 9 bases match TRBD1. The CDR3 is 15 residues long. The V segment lost 5 bases and the J segment 9 bases; nucleotides outside the gene matches: 12. The germline V gene has CDR1 SGDLS and CDR2 YYNGEE. CDR3 bases: TGTGCCAGCAGTTTTGACAGGGGGTACATTGGTGAGCAGTTCTTC. The encoded protein is CASSFDRGYIGEQFF.

V usage is TRBV18 and J usage is TRBJ1-1; the D is unclear. The CDR3 consists of 17 residues. V gave up 3 bases and J gave up 5 bases, with 22 bases separating them. CDR1 KGHSH and CDR2 LQKENI come from the germline V gene. The CDR3 sequence is CASSPLPETTGTTEAFF. DNA for the CDR3: TGTGCCAGCTCACCTCTTCCGGAAACCACGGGAACTACTGAAGCTTTCTTT.

The J gene is TRBJ2-7, the V gene TRBV5-1, with no clear D. Per germline, CDR1 SGHRS and CDR2 YFSETQ. The CDR3 consists of 17 residues. Trimming removed 0 bases from V and 3 bases from J, with 19 bases in between. The CDR3 is CASSLAAPLTRNYEQYF. The CDR3 region has the DNA TGCGCCAGCAGCTTGGCCGCCCCCTTAACCCGAAACTACGAGCAGTACTTC.

V gene TRBV29-1 combines with J gene TRBJ2-7; TRBD1 matches 8 bases. V lost 5 bases and J lost 2; bases outside the gene matches: 2. CDR3 length equals 12 residues. CDR1 and CDR2 (germline): SQVTM, ANQGSEA. The CDR3 region has the DNA TGCAGCGTTACAGGGGGGACCTACGAGCAGTACTTC. It is translated as CSVTGGTYEQYF.

This clone has a single count. The rearrangement links TRBV28 to TRBJ2-5; no firm D call. This CDR3 has 14 residues. The germline CDR1 and CDR2 sequences are MDHEN and SYDVKM. Trimming removed 2 bases at V and 1 base at J, with 8 bases between. The CDR3 DNA is TGTGCCAGCAGTTTACTCGAATTCCAAGAGACCCAGTACTTC. The encoded protein is CASSLLEFQETQYF.

This clone was observed once. The chain combines TRBV9 with TRBJ1-2, with D perhaps TRBD1 (6 bases). The CDR3 sequence is 12 residues long. Germline values: CDR1 SGDLS, CDR2 YYNGEE. Trimming pared 4 bases from V and 8 bases from J, leaving 12 bases between. The CDR3 loop reads CASSLRDTGYTF. The DNA for the CDR3 is TGTGCCAGCAGCTTACGGGACACGGGCTACACCTTC.

V gene TRBV28 combines with J gene TRBJ2-3; the match to TRBD2 covers 12 bases. After removal of 6 bases from V and 4 bases from J, the junction contained 8 bases not matched to a gene. The germline V gene encodes CDR1 MDHEN and CDR2 SYDVKM. The CDR3 runs 16 residues. DNA of the CDR3: TGTGCCAGCAGGCCCTCCCTAGCGGGAGGGCCAGATACGCAGTATTTT. Amino acid sequence: CASRPSLAGGPDTQYF. Looking up the rest from reference TRBV28 and TRBJ2-3 gives the full variable domain: DVKVTQSSRYLVKRTGEKVFLECVQDMDHENMFWYRQDPGLGLRLIYFSYDVKMKEKGDIPEGYSVSREKKERFSLILESASTNQTSMYLCASRPSLAGGPDTQYFGPGTRLTVL.

The chain uses TRBV30 and TRBJ1-4; D call uncertain. The CDR3 totals 13 residues. V gave up 2 bases and J gave up 5 bases, with 9 bases separating them. Per germline, CDR1 GTSNPN and CDR2 SVGIG (reference sequence). DNA for the CDR3: TGTGCCTGGAGTCCGGGGAGGAATGAAAAACTGTTTTTT. Translation: CAWSPGRNEKLFF.

This rearrangement joins TRBV11-1 to TRBJ2-1; weak D call: TRBD1 (5 bases). Trimming stripped 1 base from V and 8 bases from J, with 12 bases between. The CDR3 spans 14 residues. Germline V lookup: CDR1 SGHAT, CDR2 FQDESV (reference sequence). CDR3 in amino acids: CASSLGRALHEQFF. The DNA of the CDR3 is TGTGCCAGCAGCTTAGGCAGGGCCCTCCATGAGCAGTTCTTC.

The chain has TRBV11-3 and TRBJ2-5; D unresolved. The CDR3 has 14 amino acids. The V gene lost 5 bases and the J gene lost 3 bases, with 13 bases spanning the gap. Germline-derived CDR1 and CDR2 are SGHNT and YENEEA. The CDR3 DNA reads as TGTGCCAGCAGCGTGCAAGGGTCGGAAGAGACCCAGTACTTC. This gives the protein CASSVQGSEETQYF.

This chain links TRBV28 with TRBJ2-3; the D is unclear. This CDR3 comprises 11 residues. The V gene's germline CDR1 is MDHEN and CDR2 SYDVKM. V was clipped by 8 bases and J by 4 bases, with 7 bases between them. The CDR3 region is CASSDADTQYF. The CDR3 coding sequence is TGTGCCAGCTCCGACGCAGATACGCAGTATTTT.

This chain links TRBV28 with TRBJ1-2; unclear D gene. Germline CDR1 and CDR2: MDHEN and SYDVKM. This CDR3 is built from 16 residues. V was shortened by 5 bases and J by 3 bases, with 19 bases between the two germline ends. In DNA form, the CDR3 reads TGTGCCAGCAGTGCCACCTCTGGACCGGCGGACTATGGCTACACCTTC. The encoded protein is CASSATSGPADYGYTF.

To note about this clone: Other DNA sequences in this sample translate to the same CDR3. The chain has TRBV9 and TRBJ2-7; D perhaps matches TRBD2 (6 bases). Germline V CDR1 and CDR2: SGDLS, YYNGEE. V was pared by 0 bases and J by 7 bases, with 17 bases between. The CDR3 totals 15 residues. CDR3 region: CASSVDRGTFREQYF. Written as DNA, the CDR3 is TGTGCCAGCAGCGTAGACCGGGGGACCTTTAGGGAGCAGTACTTC.

CDR3 DNA: TGTGCCAGCAGTGGGGCCCCCAGGGGTGTCTACGAGCAGTACTTC. Amino acids: CASSGAPRGVYEQYF. J is TRBJ2-7 and V is TRBV27, with a possible D match to TRBD1 (6 bases). Trimming removed 5 bases from V and 3 bases from J, with 17 bases in between. The CDR3 spans 15 residues. Germline V gene data show CDR1 as MNHEY and CDR2 as SMNVEV (reference sequence).